This note documents a single T cell receptor (beta chain) sequence. This CDR3 is 16 amino acids long. V gave up 5 bases and J gave up 1 base, with 17 bases separating them. Germline-derived CDR1 and CDR2 are KGHSH and LQKENI. The sample is drawn from a study of cytomegalovirus exposure and HLA in healthy donors. The PCR contained 60 Vbeta and 13 Jbeta primers. The table came from immunoSEQ multiplex PCR; TCRdb's copy has only in-frame clones and leaves some out. The repertoire includes under 250,000 clones, 60% to 80% of them detected once, and 3.5% to 4% sits in the top ten. The TCR was taken from a male donor in good health and CMV-seronegative. The source material was PBMCs. This rearrangement joins TRBV18 to TRBJ1-1; TRBD1 might be the D (5 bases). The CDR3 here is CASSIERGNSNTEAFF. In DNA, the CDR3 is TGTGCCAGCTCAATCGAAAGGGGCAATTCGAACACTGAAGCTTTCTTT.